This entry lists 19 T cell receptor beta chains sequenced from one sample in a study of T-cell reconstitution after alpha-beta-depleted transplantation in children. The authors prepared the TCRbeta library with unique molecular identifiers. One entry per CDR3 protein, called by TCRdb with MiXCR from the PCR reads. The sample records a few hundred thousand distinct CDR3 sequences, around 10% being singletons. This specimen was PBMCs, taken before TCRalphabeta/CD19-depleted stem cell transplant. These receptors were collected from a boy younger than two with acute myeloid leukemia, due to receive a stem cell transplant.

There are many counts of this clonotype. The chain joins TRBV5-5 to TRBJ2-2; weak D call: TRBD2 (5 bases). With 1 base removed from V and 4 bases from J, the gap between germline ends came to 14 bases. This CDR3 is 16 amino acids long. Germline V gene data show CDR1 as SGHKS and CDR2 as YYEKEE (reference sequence). For the CDR3, the DNA is TGTGCCAGCAGCTTGAGCTCCGGGGTCTCCACCGGGGAGCTGTTTTTT. Protein product: CASSLSSGVSTGELFF.

This clonotype appeared many times. The rearrangement joins TRBV4-3 to TRBJ2-5, with D maybe TRBD2 (5 bases). V was shortened by 0 bases and J by 5 bases, with 19 bases between the two germline ends. Germline CDR1 reads LGHNA; CDR2 reads YSLEER. The CDR3 is made up of 17 amino acids. CDR3 sequence (DNA): TGCGCCAGCAGCCAAGATCTGAGGAGGAGTTTGCGGGAGACCCAGTACTTC. Amino acid sequence: CASSQDLRRSLRETQYF.

Only a few counts were recorded for this clonotype. The V call is TRBV13, the J call TRBJ2-7; 8 bases align to TRBD2. Germline V lookup: CDR1 PRHDT, CDR2 FYEKMQ (reference sequence). This CDR3 has 15 residues. The ends lost 1 base at V and 4 bases at J; junction bases unmatched: 6. Written as DNA, the CDR3 is TGTGCCAGCAGCTTAGAGCGGGGGCGCCGTTACGAGCAGTACTTC. Amino acid sequence: CASSLERGRRYEQYF.

This rearrangement joins TRBV5-4 to TRBJ2-7, with no clear D. The CDR3 consists of 14 residues. Germline loops: CDR1 SGHNT, CDR2 YYREEE (reference sequence). V lost 4 bases, J lost 2 bases, and 13 bases lay in between. The CDR3 bases are TGTGCCAGCAGCACCCAGGTTTACCCCTACGAGCAGTACTTC. This encodes CASSTQVYPYEQYF.

This clonotype was seen ten or more times. This chain links TRBV5-1 with TRBJ1-5, with D unclear. Trimming took off 3 bases at V and 5 bases at J, with 12 bases between the two ends. Germline assignment: CDR1 SGHRS and CDR2 YFSETQ. This CDR3 region has 14 residues. DNA of the CDR3: TGCGCCAGCAGCTCTCAAGGTGGGGATCAGCCCCAGCATTTT. Encoded protein: CASSSQGGDQPQHF.

On this clonotype: This clone may be a read error of a much larger clone one base away. The V and J genes are TRBV18 and TRBJ2-7; 7 nucleotides agree with TRBD1. There are 15 residues in the CDR3. Germline values: CDR1 KGHSH, CDR2 LQKENI. J lost 0 bases, V lost 5 bases, and 7 bases had no gene match. The CDR3 nucleotides read TGTGCCAGCTCATCGGACAGGCGGCTCTCCTACGAGCAGTACTTC. Translated: CASSSDRRLSYEQYF.

This clonotype was seen ten or more times. This chain joins TRBV18 and TRBJ2-1, with 7 bases matching TRBD1. The CDR3 is 14 residues long. The V gene end was trimmed by 6 bases and the J gene end by 6 bases; junction bases not matched to a gene: 8. CDR1 is KGHSH and CDR2 is LQKENI in the germline V gene. CDR3 sequence: CASSPTGTSNEQFF. The CDR3 coding sequence is TGTGCCAGCTCGCCGACAGGGACCAGCAATGAGCAGTTCTTC. The whole variable domain, filled in from reference TRBV18 and TRBJ2-1, reads NAGVMQNPRHLVRRRGQEARLRCSPMKGHSHVYWYRQLPEEGLKFMVYLQKENIIDESGMPKERFSAEFPKEGPSILRIQQVVRGDSAAYFCASSPTGTSNEQFFGPGTRLTVL.

There are a few counts of this clonotype. This chain uses TRBV7-2 with TRBJ2-1; D call uncertain. The V gene lost 1 base and the J gene lost 9 bases, with 10 bases spanning the gap. From germline, CDR1 is SGHTA and CDR2 FQGNSA. The CDR3 runs to 13 residues. The CDR3, as DNA: TGTGCCAGCAGCTTAGTAGGAGCGAGTGAGCAGTTCTTC. Residues: CASSLVGASEQFF.

This clonotype appeared many times. This rearrangement joins TRBV4-3 to TRBJ2-2; no definite D call. The CDR3 length is 15 residues. The germline gives CDR1 LGHNA, CDR2 YSLEER. Trimming shortened V by 0 bases and J by 5 bases, and 10 bases separated the two germline ends. CDR3 nucleotides: TGCGCCAGCAGCCAAGATTCGGACGGGACCGGGGAGCTGTTTTTT. This codes for CASSQDSDGTGELFF.

This clonotype turned up a few times. The chain couples TRBV5-1 to TRBJ2-4; 7 bases align to TRBD1. The CDR3 extends over 18 amino acids. Losses at the gene ends were 0 bases for V and 4 bases for J; bases not matched to a gene: 13. Germline lookup yields CDR1 SGHRS and CDR2 YFSETQ. CDR3 DNA sequence: TGCGCCAGCAGCTTGGTTTTCGGGTGGGACAGACCTAAAAACATTCAGTACTTC. This gives the protein CASSLVFGWDRPKNIQYF.

The rearrangement joins TRBV7-2 to TRBJ2-7, with 7 bases aligning to TRBD2. The CDR3 is made up of 18 amino acids. V lost 1 base and J lost 0; bases outside the gene matches: 12. The germline CDR1 and CDR2 sequences are SGHTA and FQGNSA. The CDR3 bases are TGTGCCAGCAGCTTAGAGTCCCTAGCGGAGCTGACCTCCTACGAGCAGTACTTC. Translated, it gives CASSLESLAELTSYEQYF.

This clonotype was seen repeatedly, ten times or more. The rearrangement joins TRBV9 to TRBJ2-7; the D is unclear. V was clipped by 0 bases and J by 3 bases, with 13 bases between them. Germline V gene data show CDR1 as SGDLS and CDR2 as YYNGEE. The CDR3 has 15 amino acids. As DNA, the CDR3 is TGTGCCAGCAGCGTAGGATCTAGTCTGTTCTACGAGCAGTACTTC. It is translated as CASSVGSSLFYEQYF.

This chain connects TRBV3-1 to TRBJ2-3; TRBD2 matches 9 bases. Germline V gene sequence: CDR1 LGHDT, CDR2 YNNKEL (reference sequence). This CDR3 region has 19 residues. Trimming took 11 bases from V and 0 from J; bases not matched to a gene: 21. In DNA form, the CDR3 reads TGTGCCTCCAGCAGAGATTTGGCTAGCGGGGACCTTAGCACAGATACGCAGTATTTT. It specifies CASSRDLASGDLSTDTQYF.

This clonotype was counted at least ten times. The chain recombines TRBV9 with TRBJ2-3; 7 nucleotides agree with TRBD2. The length of the CDR3 is 16 residues. V lost 4 bases, J lost 0 bases, and 8 bases stayed unmatched. CDR1 is SGDLS, CDR2 YYNGEE, per germline. CDR3 sequence reads: CASSFPLSGSTDTQYF. CDR3 nucleotide sequence: TGTGCCAGCAGCTTCCCCCTTAGCGGGAGCACAGATACGCAGTATTTT. Complete variable domain (other parts from reference TRBV9 and TRBJ2-3): DSGVTQTPKHLITATGQRVTLRCSPRSGDLSVYWYQQSLDQGLQFLIQYYNGEERAKGNILERFSAQQFPDLHSELNLSSLELGDSALYFCASSFPLSGSTDTQYFGPGTRLTVL.

Regarding this clonotype: With a much larger clone just one base away, this may be a read error. The chain carries TRBV10-3 and TRBJ1-5; D ambiguous. CDR3 length: 9 amino acids. The germline V gene encodes CDR1 ENHRY and CDR2 SYGVKD. The CDR3 protein is CVIGNPQHF. CDR3 DNA: TGTGTCATCGGTAACCCCCAGCATTTT.

This clonotype has a handful of counts. This sequence joins TRBV25-1 and TRBJ2-7, with 7 bases fitting TRBD1. Trimming at V came to 1 base and at J to 4 bases, leaving 7 bases not matched to a gene. Germline V gives CDR1 MGHDK, CDR2 SYGVNS. The CDR3 covers 15 residues. CDR3 nucleotide sequence: TGTGCCAGCAGTGAATCTGTGACAGGGCATTACGAGCAGTACTTC. Its protein is CASSESVTGHYEQYF.

The chain carries TRBV9 and TRBJ2-7; D tentatively reads TRBD1 or TRBD2 (5 bases each). V lost 0 bases, J lost 3 bases, and 22 bases lay in between. Germline V gene sequence: CDR1 SGDLS, CDR2 YYNGEE. The CDR3 length is 18 residues. Written as DNA, the CDR3 is TGTGCCAGCAGCGTAGAACCAAACCGGGACGGCAGACTCTACGAGCAGTACTTC. Protein product: CASSVEPNRDGRLYEQYF.

The chain has TRBV15 and TRBJ2-7, with D perhaps matching TRBD2 (7 bases). Trimming shortened V by 0 bases and J by 5 bases, and 14 bases separated the two germline ends. This CDR3 is 15 amino acids long. Germline assignment: CDR1 LNHNV and CDR2 YYDKDF (reference sequence). As DNA, the CDR3 is TGTGCCACCAGCAGAGAAGGACTAGGGGGAGACGAGCAGTACTTC. Amino acids: CATSREGLGGDEQYF.

This clonotype was observed many times. The chain uses TRBV10-3 and TRBJ2-3; 9 nucleotides match TRBD1. CDR1 is ENHRY and CDR2 is SYGVKD in the germline V gene. Trimming at V came to 4 bases and at J to 2 bases, leaving 4 bases not matched to a gene. The CDR3 is 15 amino acids. CDR3 protein: CAISAGQGITDTQYF. CDR3 nucleotide sequence: TGTGCCATCAGTGCCGGACAGGGGATCACAGATACGCAGTATTTT.